The 23 T cell receptor beta chains below come from one sample, sequenced in a study of T-cell reconstitution after alpha-beta-depleted transplantation in children. Construction of the TCRbeta library involved unique molecular identifiers. From the PCR reads, TCRdb called clonotypes with MiXCR, one entry per CDR3 protein. Altogether some 600,000 distinct CDR3 sequences are present, 10% to 15% being singletons, with the ten largest covering 2.2%. Specimen: PBMCs, mostly from graft donor cells, collected 360 days after TCRalphabeta/CD19-depleted stem cell transplant. The receptors were sampled from a male patient under 18 who had a stem cell transplant for acute myeloid leukemia, so the T cells may come from the graft donor.

This clonotype was seen a handful of times. The V and J genes are TRBV5-1 and TRBJ2-7; D might be TRBD1 or TRBD2, each matching 5 bases. The V end was cut by 0 bases, the J end by 7 bases, with 11 bases between. This CDR3 has 13 residues. Per the germline V gene, CDR1 is SGHRS and CDR2 is YFSETQ. CDR3 DNA: TGCGCCAGCAGCTTGGTTAGGGACGGAGAGCAGTACTTC. It encodes CASSLVRDGEQYF.

The sample holds a few counts of this clonotype. The J gene is TRBJ2-1, the V gene TRBV4-3; the match to TRBD1 covers 8 bases. With V trimmed by 5 bases and J by 7 bases, 10 bases remained unmatched. Germline V lookup: CDR1 LGHNA, CDR2 YSLEER. The CDR3 length is 15 residues. The DNA of the CDR3 is TGCGCCAGCAGCTTCCGACAGGGGAGGAGGAATGAGCAGTTCTTC. This translates into CASSFRQGRRNEQFF.

This clonotype was seen many times. The chain carries TRBV14 and TRBJ2-1; D perhaps matches TRBD2 (6 bases). This CDR3 has 16 residues. Germline V CDR1 and CDR2: SGHDN, FVKESK. V was trimmed by 1 base and J by 6 bases, leaving 16 bases between them. CDR3 bases: TGTGCCAGCAGCCAAGCCCTAGCGTTTCACCTCAATGAGCAGTTCTTC. It yields the protein CASSQALAFHLNEQFF.

This clonotype has a count of ten or more. The CDR3 DNA is TGTGCCAGCAGCGGACTAGCGGGACACTACAATGAGCAGTTCTTC. This encodes CASSGLAGHYNEQFF. The chain has TRBV9 and TRBJ2-1; 11 bases are a match to TRBD2. From germline, CDR1 is SGDLS and CDR2 YYNGEE. The V and J ends lost 3 bases and 3 bases, in that order; junction bases with no gene match: 2. The length of the CDR3 is 15 residues.

V and J are TRBV6-6 and TRBJ2-7, with D unclear. The germline V gene encodes CDR1 MNHNY and CDR2 SVGAGI (reference sequence). The V and J ends lost 8 bases and 2 bases respectively, with 10 bases between them. The length of the CDR3 is 12 residues. CDR3 region: CASQTGPYEQYF. Here the CDR3 DNA reads TGTGCCAGCCAGACTGGGCCCTACGAGCAGTACTTC.

This chain links TRBV20-1 with TRBJ2-7; maybe TRBD1 (5 bases). The CDR3 is made up of 12 amino acids. V was trimmed by 5 bases and J by 3 bases, leaving 11 bases between them. Per germline, CDR1 DFQATT and CDR2 SNEGSKA (reference sequence). The CDR3 DNA sequence: TGCAGTGCTCGCCTCGACAGCTACGAGCAGTACTTC. Translation: CSARLDSYEQYF.

This clonotype was counted at least ten times. J is TRBJ2-1 and V is TRBV5-1, with 8 positions matching TRBD2. The length of the CDR3 is 15 residues. Unmatched junction bases numbered 4, after V lost 5 bases and J lost 0 bases. Germline loops: CDR1 SGHRS, CDR2 YFSETQ. The CDR3 DNA reads as TGCGCCAGCAGGTCGGGGGGGAGCTCCTACAATGAGCAGTTCTTC. It translates to CASRSGGSSYNEQFF.

This clonotype has more than one count but fewer than ten. J is TRBJ2-3 and V is TRBV20-1, with unresolved D. The CDR3 sequence is 13 residues long. Germline lookup yields CDR1 DFQATT and CDR2 SNEGSKA (reference sequence). Trimming left V 3 bases short and J 1 base short, with 8 bases between. The CDR3 DNA follows: TGCAGTGCTAGTCTGTTCCGCACAGATACGCAGTATTTT. This gives the protein CSASLFRTDTQYF.

This clonotype turned up a few times. The V call is TRBV5-1, the J call TRBJ2-1; 10 bases line up with TRBD2. The CDR3 is made up of 14 amino acids. With V trimmed by 5 bases and J by 9 bases, 8 bases remained unmatched. The V gene's germline CDR1 is SGHRS and CDR2 YFSETQ. CDR3 residues: CASRNSLAGVEQFF. CDR3 DNA sequence: TGCGCCAGCAGGAACAGCCTAGCGGGAGTTGAGCAGTTCTTC.

CDR3 sequence reads: CASSPTGIGGYEQYF. DNA of the CDR3: TGTGCCAGCAGCCCAACAGGGATTGGTGGCTACGAGCAGTACTTC. This sequence joins TRBV3-1 and TRBJ2-7; tentative D call: TRBD1 (6 bases). The CDR3 extends over 15 amino acids. V lost 4 bases and J 3 bases, leaving 16 bases between the germline ends. Germline V CDR1 and CDR2: LGHDT, YNNKEL (reference sequence).

The sample holds a few counts of this clonotype. The V call is TRBV28, the J call TRBJ2-1, with a weak D call TRBD2 (6 bases). The germline V and J ends were trimmed by 6 bases and 6 bases, with 15 bases remaining between them. The germline gives CDR1 MDHEN, CDR2 SYDVKM. CDR3 length equals 14 residues. CDR3 DNA: TGTGCCAGCAGCCCAGGAGGGAGAGGCAATGAGCAGTTCTTC. It translates to CASSPGGRGNEQFF. The full variable domain, its missing parts supplied by reference TRBV28 and TRBJ2-1, is DVKVTQSSRYLVKRTGEKVFLECVQDMDHENMFWYRQDPGLGLRLIYFSYDVKMKEKGDIPEGYSVSREKKERFSLILESASTNQTSMYLCASSPGGRGNEQFFGPGTRLTVL.

This clonotype was seen many times. The chain recombines TRBV5-4 with TRBJ2-5, with TRBD1 matching 9 bases. Germline assignment: CDR1 SGHNT and CDR2 YYREEE (reference sequence). This CDR3 has 15 amino acids. The junction had 10 bases not matched to a gene; V was cut back by 5 bases and J by 5 bases. In DNA, the CDR3 is TGTGCCAGCAGTTCCGGGACAGGGCCTGGGGAGACCCAGTACTTC. This codes for CASSSGTGPGETQYF.

V usage is TRBV20-1 and J usage is TRBJ2-7; no firm D call. The V gene lost 5 bases and the J gene lost 4 bases, with 12 bases spanning the gap. CDR1 is DFQATT, CDR2 SNEGSKA, per germline (reference sequence). The CDR3 consists of 12 residues. Here the CDR3 DNA reads TGCAGTGCTGAGTGGTCTGATTACGAGCAGTACTTC. Translation: CSAEWSDYEQYF.

V usage is TRBV14 and J usage is TRBJ2-7; D is uncertain. CDR1 and CDR2 (germline): SGHDN, FVKESK. With 0 bases removed from V and 1 base from J, the gap between germline ends came to 7 bases. CDR3 length: 14 residues. CDR3 coding DNA: TGTGCCAGCAGCCAAGAGCGGCCATCCTACGAGCAGTACTTC. Amino acid sequence: CASSQERPSYEQYF.

Turning to this clonotype: A much more abundant neighbour one base away suggests this may be a read error. This chain uses TRBV5-1 with TRBJ2-5, with TRBD2 matching 10 bases. This CDR3 is 16 amino acids long. From germline, CDR1 is SGHRS and CDR2 YFSETQ. With 2 bases clipped from V and 1 base from J, the junction kept 5 bases outside the gene matches. The CDR3 protein is CASSFPSGGFQETQYF. The CDR3 nucleotides read TGCGCCAGCAGCTTCCCTAGCGGGGGATTCCAAGAGACCCAGTACTTC.

V usage is TRBV28 and J usage is TRBJ2-7; D is possibly TRBD1 (5 bases). Trimming left V 10 bases short and J 5 bases short, with 24 bases between. Germline values: CDR1 MDHEN, CDR2 SYDVKM. The length of the CDR3 is 15 residues. In DNA form, the CDR3 reads TGTGCCACCGTACCGCCCCCCCCGGACATGAACGAGCAGTACTTC. Amino acids: CATVPPPPDMNEQYF.

This clonotype was seen at least ten times. V gene TRBV6-5 combines with J gene TRBJ2-7; 7 nucleotides agree with TRBD2. The CDR3 has 14 amino acids. Germline assignment: CDR1 MNHEY and CDR2 SVGAGI. V lost 2 bases and J lost 1; bases outside the gene matches: 2. CDR3 sequence (DNA): TGTGCCAGCAGTTACACTAGCGAGTCCTACGAGCAGTACTTC. Translated, it gives CASSYTSESYEQYF.

This clonotype was recorded a few times. The genes are TRBV20-1 and TRBJ2-1; 7 bases line up with TRBD2. This CDR3 spans 18 amino acids. V was clipped by 4 bases and J by 7 bases; unmatched bases: 22. Germline-derived CDR1 and CDR2 are DFQATT and SNEGSKA (reference sequence). CDR3 coding DNA: TGCAGTGCTACCGTGCGGGAGTTTCCGAGCATTAGGCCAAATGAGCAGTTCTTC. It yields the protein CSATVREFPSIRPNEQFF.

In its sample, this clonotype was seen many times. The rearrangement links TRBV12-3 or TRBV12-4 to TRBJ2-1, with 10 bases aligning to TRBD2. The CDR3 sequence is 15 residues long. V lost 6 bases and J lost 8; bases outside the gene matches: 10. CDR3 residues: CASRRLAGWWHEQFF. The CDR3, as DNA: TGTGCCAGCAGAAGACTAGCGGGCTGGTGGCATGAGCAGTTCTTC.

This clonotype was found a few times. The chain is built from TRBV6-1 and TRBJ2-1; tentative D call: TRBD1 (6 bases). The CDR3 extends over 13 amino acids. Germline CDR1 and CDR2: MNHNS and SASEGT. The ends were cut back, 6 bases at V and 5 bases at J, with 11 bases in the middle. CDR3 sequence reads: CASSFQGNNEQFF. DNA of the CDR3: TGTGCCAGCAGCTTTCAGGGGAACAATGAGCAGTTCTTC.

This chain connects TRBV5-1 to TRBJ2-3; D is possibly TRBD1 (5 bases). Germline V lookup: CDR1 SGHRS, CDR2 YFSETQ. CDR3 length: 15 amino acids. The ends were cut back, 2 bases at V and 2 bases at J, with 12 bases in the middle. Here the CDR3 reads CASSFTQGPTDTQYF. CDR3 bases: TGCGCCAGCAGCTTCACGCAGGGTCCCACAGATACGCAGTATTTT.

This clonotype was picked up many times. The chain is built from TRBV20-1 and TRBJ2-1, with a tentative D call TRBD2 (6 bases). The germline CDR1 and CDR2 sequences are DFQATT and SNEGSKA (reference sequence). The V end was cut by 3 bases, the J end by 4 bases, with 13 bases between. CDR3 length: 14 residues. The CDR3 spells CSASRLARYNEQFF. As DNA, the CDR3 is TGCAGTGCTAGTAGGCTAGCGAGGTACAATGAGCAGTTCTTC.

This clonotype was observed many times. This chain links TRBV7-3 with TRBJ2-7, with TRBD2 matching 8 bases. The V gene's germline CDR1 is SGHTA and CDR2 FQGTGA. V lost 4 bases, J lost 1 base, and 6 bases stayed unmatched. This CDR3 has 15 residues. The CDR3 region is CASSSGGGRSYEQYF. The CDR3 DNA reads TGTGCCAGCAGCTCAGGCGGGGGGAGATCCTACGAGCAGTACTTC. Together with reference TRBV7-3 and TRBJ2-7, the CDR3 gives the full variable domain: GAGVSQTPSNKVTEKGKYVELRCDPISGHTALYWYRQSLGQGPEFLIYFQGTGAADDSGLPNDRFFAVRPEGSVSTLKIQRTERGDSAVYLCASSSGGGRSYEQYFGPGTRLTVT.